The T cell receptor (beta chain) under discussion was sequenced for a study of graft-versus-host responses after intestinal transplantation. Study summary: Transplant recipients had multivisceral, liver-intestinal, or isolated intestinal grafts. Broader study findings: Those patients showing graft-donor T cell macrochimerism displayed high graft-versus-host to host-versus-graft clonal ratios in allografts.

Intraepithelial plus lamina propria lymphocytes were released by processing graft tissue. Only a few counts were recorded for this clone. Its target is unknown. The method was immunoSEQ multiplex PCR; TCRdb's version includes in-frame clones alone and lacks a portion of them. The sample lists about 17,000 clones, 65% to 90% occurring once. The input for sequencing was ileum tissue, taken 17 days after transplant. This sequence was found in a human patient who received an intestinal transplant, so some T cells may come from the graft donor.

CDR3 nucleotides: TGTGCCAGCAGGGACCAAGGGACAGGTGATGGCTACACCTTC. Translated, it gives CASRDQGTGDGYTF. The chain carries TRBV27 and TRBJ1-2, with 8 bases identical to TRBD1. The J segment lost 6 bases and the V segment lost 6 bases, leaving 9 bases of the junction unmatched. The germline V gene has CDR1 MNHEY and CDR2 SMNVEV (reference sequence). The CDR3 has 14 residues.